The 24 T cell receptor beta chains presented below share a single source sample, sequenced in a study of cytomegalovirus exposure and HLA in healthy donors. In the PCR, 60 Vbeta and 13 Jbeta primers were used. Clones were read by immunoSEQ multiplex PCR, and TCRdb kept only the in-frame ones, dropping some. The sample comprises 170,000 or so clones, about 85% of which are singletons, and roughly 6.2% rests with the top ten. The sequencing sample was made of PBMCs. The receptors here all came from a male donor in good health and CMV-seropositive.

The genes are TRBV27 and TRBJ1-2; weak D call: TRBD1 (6 bases). V lost 0 bases, J lost 0 bases, and 14 bases lay in between. The CDR3 extends over 17 amino acids. CDR1 is MNHEY and CDR2 is SMNVEV in the germline V gene (reference sequence). DNA of the CDR3: TGTGCCAGCAGTTTATCGGGGCAGGGGCTTGCTAACTATGGCTACACCTTC. This sequence encodes CASSLSGQGLANYGYTF.

The rearrangement uses TRBV7-6 and TRBJ2-5; a weak D match, TRBD1 (7 bases). The DNA matches TRBJ2-7 better at its end, which makes the J call doubtful. The germline V gene encodes CDR1 SGHVS and CDR2 FNYEAQ. CDR3 size: 15 residues. CDR3 loop: CASSLAAGQSYEQYF. DNA for the CDR3: TGTGCCAGCAGCTTAGCGGCGGGACAGTCCTACGAGCAGTACTTC.

The chain employs TRBV19 and TRBJ2-3; D might be TRBD2 (7 bases). This CDR3 is built from 15 residues. V was trimmed by 9 bases and J by 5 bases, leaving 21 bases between them. CDR1 and CDR2 (germline): LNHDA, SQIVND (reference sequence). The CDR3 nucleotides are TGTGCCAGCCTCCCTGGGGGGGCGGGGGAAGATACGCAGTATTTT. This translates into CASLPGGAGEDTQYF.

The chain couples TRBV29-1 to TRBJ2-1, with 10 bases matching TRBD2. V lost 6 bases, J lost 0 bases, and 2 bases stayed unmatched. Germline lookup yields CDR1 SQVTM and CDR2 ANQGSEA. The CDR3 has 14 amino acids. The CDR3: CSVASGSSYNEQFF. The CDR3 nucleotides are TGCAGCGTCGCTAGCGGGAGCTCCTACAATGAGCAGTTCTTC.

The gene calls are TRBV27 and TRBJ2-7; 9 bases match TRBD2. Looked up from germline, CDR1 is MNHEY and CDR2 is SMNVEV (reference sequence). The CDR3 runs 14 residues. After removal of 5 bases from V and 2 bases from J, the junction contained 4 bases not matched to a gene. CDR3 sequence: CASSAGGGTYEQYF. The CDR3 DNA is TGTGCCAGCAGTGCGGGGGGGGGTACCTACGAGCAGTACTTC.

This chain joins TRBV10-3 and TRBJ1-2; no clear D gene. The CDR3 contains 12 residues. The germline V and J ends were trimmed by 4 bases and 8 bases, with 11 bases remaining between them. The germline CDR1 and CDR2 sequences are ENHRY and SYGVKD. CDR3 DNA sequence: TGTGCCATCAGTGTGCCCACCGGGGGCTACACCTTC. Amino acid sequence: CAISVPTGGYTF.

This clone occurred once. The chain employs TRBV10-3 and TRBJ1-5; 11 positions agree with TRBD1. The ends lost 4 bases at V and 5 bases at J; junction bases unmatched: 1. Germline V lookup: CDR1 ENHRY, CDR2 SYGVKD. The CDR3 length is 14 residues. The CDR3 here is CAISGGQGDQPQHF. CDR3 in DNA: TGTGCCATCAGTGGGGGACAGGGGGATCAGCCCCAGCATTTT.

J is TRBJ1-2 and V is TRBV28; 7 bases agree with TRBD1. The CDR3 totals 13 residues. The V gene's germline CDR1 is MDHEN and CDR2 SYDVKM. V lost 7 bases to trimming and J lost 0 bases; unmatched junction nucleotides: 2. For the CDR3, the DNA is TGTGCCAGCAACAGGGGCCCTAACTATGGCTACACCTTC. The encoded protein is CASNRGPNYGYTF.

The chain is built from TRBV25-1 and TRBJ2-5; weak D call: TRBD2 (6 bases). CDR1 MGHDK and CDR2 SYGVNS come from the germline V gene. The CDR3 extends over 13 amino acids. Trimming stripped 8 bases from V and 2 bases from J, with 12 bases between. This CDR3 is CASRGTSQETQYF. The CDR3 region has the DNA TGTGCCAGCCGAGGGACTTCGCAAGAGACCCAGTACTTC.

The chain employs TRBV5-6 and TRBJ2-3; no firm D call. Per the germline V gene, CDR1 is SGHDT and CDR2 is YYEEEE. The CDR3 consists of 13 residues. Trimming removed 4 bases at V and 7 bases at J, with 13 bases between. For the CDR3, the DNA is TGTGCCAGCAGCCTAATTGTCGCATATACGCAGTATTTT. This codes for CASSLIVAYTQYF.

This sequence joins TRBV30 and TRBJ2-7, with 10 bases that match TRBD1. Germline CDR1 and CDR2: GTSNPN and SVGIG (reference sequence). Trimming at V came to 2 bases and at J to 6 bases, leaving 7 bases not matched to a gene. This CDR3 is built from 14 residues. CDR3 DNA sequence: TGTGCCTGGAGTTGGAGACAGGGGGCGTCCGAGCAGTACTTC. This translates into CAWSWRQGASEQYF.

In nucleotides, the CDR3 is TGTGCCAGCAGCCCGACAGGAATCTCAACACCAGAAGCTTTCTTT. It specifies CASSPTGISTPEAFF. The chain carries TRBV7-8 and TRBJ1-1; TRBD1 is a possible D gene (6 bases). With 5 bases removed from V and 8 bases from J, the gap between germline ends came to 21 bases. The CDR3 extends over 15 amino acids. From germline, CDR1 is SGHVS and CDR2 FQNEAQ.

The rearrangement uses TRBV5-1 and TRBJ2-7; D is unclear. This CDR3 is built from 12 residues. The V gene lost 5 bases and the J gene lost 2 bases, with 8 bases spanning the gap. Per the germline V gene, CDR1 is SGHRS and CDR2 is YFSETQ. Written as DNA, the CDR3 is TGCGCCAGCAGTTCTCCTACCTACGAGCAGTACTTC. This gives the protein CASSSPTYEQYF.

Only one count was recorded for this clone. The chain uses TRBV6-5 and TRBJ2-7; tentative D call: TRBD1 (6 bases). Germline CDR1 MNHEY, CDR2 SVGAGI. The V gene lost 6 bases and the J gene lost 2 bases, with 14 bases spanning the gap. The CDR3 length is 14 residues. The CDR3 reads CASSSHRAPYEQYF. The CDR3 nucleotides read TGTGCCAGCAGCTCACACAGGGCACCCTACGAGCAGTACTTC.

The V call is TRBV6-5, the J call TRBJ1-5; D ambiguous. Trimming left V 5 bases short and J 5 bases short, with 13 bases between. The germline CDR1 and CDR2 sequences are MNHEY and SVGAGI. This CDR3 is 14 amino acids long. For the CDR3, the DNA is TGTGCCAGCAGTCCCGGAGAGTTAGATCAGCCCCAGCATTTT. Translated: CASSPGELDQPQHF.

J is TRBJ2-2 and V is TRBV5-1; 11 bases match TRBD2. The V gene end was trimmed by 0 bases and the J gene end by 6 bases; junction bases not matched to a gene: 7. The germline CDR1 and CDR2 sequences are SGHRS and YFSETQ. The CDR3 consists of 17 residues. In nucleotides, the CDR3 is TGCGCCAGCAGCTTGGCCGCTAGCGGGAGGAGGGCCGGGGAGCTGTTTTTT. Translation gives CASSLAASGRRAGELFF. Full variable domain (missing parts from reference TRBV5-1 and TRBJ2-2): KAGVTQTPRYLIKTRGQQVTLSCSPISGHRSVSWYQQTPGQGLQFLFEYFSETQRNKGNFPGRFSGRQFSNSRSEMNVSTLELGDSALYLCASSLAASGRRAGELFFGEGSRLTVL.

The V and J genes are TRBV28 and TRBJ2-6, with TRBD2 identical over 7 bases. Germline V gene data show CDR1 as MDHEN and CDR2 as SYDVKM. There are 16 residues in the CDR3. Trimming at V came to 5 bases and at J to 2 bases, leaving 6 bases not matched to a gene. The CDR3 loop reads CASSGGGRPGANVLTF. CDR3 nucleotides: TGTGCCAGCAGTGGGGGGGGTAGGCCTGGGGCCAACGTCCTGACTTTC. The whole variable domain, filled in from reference TRBV28 and TRBJ2-6, reads DVKVTQSSRYLVKRTGEKVFLECVQDMDHENMFWYRQDPGLGLRLIYFSYDVKMKEKGDIPEGYSVSREKKERFSLILESASTNQTSMYLCASSGGGRPGANVLTFGAGSRLTVL.

The chain links TRBV27 to TRBJ2-3; possibly TRBD2 for D (6 bases). V gave up 9 bases and J gave up 5 bases, with 12 bases separating them. CDR1 and CDR2 (germline): MNHEY, SMNVEV (reference sequence). The CDR3 is 12 amino acids. CDR3 bases: TGTGCCAGTCGGGCCGGGGGAGATACGCAGTATTTT. The encoded protein is CASRAGGDTQYF.

This clone was detected only a few times. This chain joins TRBV5-5 and TRBJ1-3, with TRBD1 identical over 9 bases. From germline, CDR1 is SGHKS and CDR2 YYEKEE (reference sequence). V shed 2 bases and J 4 bases; nucleotides not matched to a gene: 10. CDR3 length equals 17 residues. The CDR3, as DNA: TGTGCCAGCAGCTTAGGGACAGGGTGGCTGCGGGGAAACACCATATATTTT. Residues: CASSLGTGWLRGNTIYF.

This sequence joins TRBV6-1 and TRBJ1-5; 9 positions agree with TRBD1. V lost 6 bases to trimming and J lost 6 bases; unmatched junction nucleotides: 6. The CDR3 covers 14 residues. In germline, CDR1 is MNHNS, CDR2 SASEGT. In DNA form, the CDR3 reads TGTGCCAGCAGCGGACAGGGGTTAGTTCAGCCCCAGCATTTT. Amino acid sequence: CASSGQGLVQPQHF.

The rearrangement joins TRBV5-1 to TRBJ2-5, with 7 bases matching TRBD1. CDR1 is SGHRS, CDR2 YFSETQ, per germline. This CDR3 is 15 amino acids long. The J segment lost 5 bases and the V segment lost 4 bases, leaving 11 bases of the junction unmatched. CDR3 DNA sequence: TGCGCCAGCAGCGAGGAGCCAGGGGGTTGGGAGACCCAGTACTTC. Protein product: CASSEEPGGWETQYF.

This chain joins TRBV2 and TRBJ2-2; D not certain. Germline-derived CDR1 and CDR2 are SNHLY and FYNNEI. Trimming cost V 7 bases and J 3 bases, with 6 bases left between them. The CDR3 loop spans 12 amino acids. DNA of the CDR3: TGTGCCAGCACAGTGGACACCGGGGAGCTGTTTTTT. It yields the protein CASTVDTGELFF.

This chain uses TRBV6-1 with TRBJ2-7; 13 bases map to TRBD2. The CDR3 sequence is 20 residues long. The ends lost 1 base at V and 0 bases at J; junction bases unmatched: 12. Per the germline V gene, CDR1 is MNHNS and CDR2 is SASEGT. The CDR3 reads CASSEDLGLAGELISYEQYF. CDR3 bases: TGTGCCAGCAGTGAAGATCTCGGACTAGCGGGAGAGCTTATCTCCTACGAGCAGTACTTC.

This sequence joins TRBV28 and TRBJ2-7; 13 positions match TRBD2. The germline V gene has CDR1 MDHEN and CDR2 SYDVKM. The CDR3 has 15 amino acids. The V segment lost 6 bases and the J segment 3 bases; nucleotides outside the gene matches: 5. The CDR3 nucleotides are TGTGCCAGCAGACGCGGACTAGCGGGAGTCTACGAGCAGTACTTC. It codes for CASRRGLAGVYEQYF.